The rows below give T cell receptor beta chains drawn from one sample of a study of early T cells in non-severe SARS-CoV-2 infection. Each CDR3 protein gets one entry after TCRdb re-called the 5' RACE reads with MiXCR. The sample shows 43,000 or so distinct CDR3 sequences, roughly 7% of them seen only once. Sequencing was performed on whole blood. The source of these receptors is an adult who was a healthcare worker with PCR-confirmed SARS-CoV-2 infection or an uninfected control (not recorded which). The CDR3 runs from the conserved cysteine through the conserved F or W. Each record gives: D gene, clone size, V gene, J gene, CDR3 protein, CDR3 DNA. A D gene is named only where the DNA matches it firmly. Clone size is not always given. Where it is, it says once, few, many or a class for expanded clones.

>TRBD1|.|TRBV7-3|TRBJ1-2
CASSSETGIHYGYTF
TGTGCCAGCAGCTCCGAGACAGGGATTCACTATGGTTACACCTTC
>.|many|TRBV30|TRBJ1-3
CAWTWARSGNTIYF
TGTGCCTGGACCTGGGCCCGCTCTGGAAACACCATATATTTT
>.|.|TRBV5-1|TRBJ2-3
CASSLRGKGTDTQYF
TGCGCCAGCAGCTTGCGGGGAAAGGGGACAGATACGCAGTATTTT
>TRBD2|many|TRBV20-1|TRBJ2-5
CSAIYRLAETQYF
TGCAGTGCTATCTACCGACTAGCAGAGACCCAGTACTTC
>.|.|TRBV20-1|TRBJ2-7
CSARDGSSRDEQYF
TGCAGTGCTAGAGATGGGTCTAGCAGGGACGAGCAGTACTTC
>TRBD1|medium-sized|TRBV14|TRBJ1-6
CASSRPGQGLSYNSPLHF
TGTGCCAGCAGCCGCCCGGGACAGGGTCTCTCCTATAATTCACCCCTCCACTTT
>.|.|TRBV2|TRBJ2-3
CASSEISTDTQYF
TGTGCCAGCAGTGAGATTAGCACAGATACGCAGTATTTT
>TRBD1|many|TRBV10-3|TRBJ2-5
CAISESPGQGDQETQYF
TGTGCCATCAGTGAGTCACCTGGACAGGGCGACCAAGAGACCCAGTACTTC
>.|.|TRBV2|TRBJ2-3
CASRQGLNTDTQYF
TGTGCCAGCAGGCAGGGACTTAACACAGATACGCAGTATTTT
>TRBD1|.|TRBV28|TRBJ1-4
CASCSPDRDGEKLFF
TGTGCCAGCTGCTCCCCGGACAGGGACGGTGAAAAACTGTTTTTT
>.|.|TRBV7-6|TRBJ2-7
CASSRSFEEQYF
TGTGCCAGCAGCCGATCATTTGAGGAGCAGTACTTC
>.|.|TRBV29-1|TRBJ1-1
CSVPDWNTEAFF
TGCAGCGTTCCGGACTGGAACACTGAAGCTTTCTTT
>.|.|TRBV7-9|TRBJ1-3
CASSLRRDGNTIYF
TGTGCCAGCAGCTTACGCAGGGACGGAAACACCATATATTTT
>.|many|TRBV12-3/TRBV12-4|TRBJ1-2
CASTIHQQGYGYTF
TGTGCCAGCACCATTCATCAGCAGGGCTATGGCTACACCTTC
>.|.|TRBV29-1|TRBJ2-3
CSVGGWDTDTQYF
TGCAGCGTTGGAGGGTGGGACACAGATACGCAGTATTTT
>TRBD1|many|TRBV5-5|TRBJ2-7
CASSLGSTGGLYEQYF
TGTGCCAGCAGCTTAGGCTCAACAGGGGGCTTATACGAGCAGTACTTC
>TRBD1|many|TRBV7-2|TRBJ2-3
CASSSTGVTDTQYF
TGTGCCAGCAGCTCGACAGGGGTCACAGATACGCAGTATTTT
>TRBD1|many|TRBV6-6|TRBJ1-1
CASSPGQGAPTEAFF
TGTGCCAGCAGCCCGGGACAGGGGGCGCCGACTGAAGCTTTCTTT
>TRBD2|many|TRBV28|TRBJ2-3
CASRPDRGRTSGADTQYF
TGTGCCAGCAGACCCGACAGGGGGCGGACTAGCGGGGCAGATACGCAGTATTTT
>TRBD1|many|TRBV6-5|TRBJ1-2
CASRGQGNYGYTF
TGTGCCAGCAGGGGACAGGGGAACTATGGCTACACCTTC
>.|few|TRBV10-3|TRBJ2-7
CAIRDSNYEQYF
TGTGCCATCAGGGACAGTAACTACGAGCAGTACTTC
>.|medium-sized|TRBV11-2|TRBJ2-2
CASSSGGGLNTGELFF
TGTGCCAGCAGCTCGGGTGGTGGTCTTAACACCGGGGAGCTGTTTTTT
>.|few|TRBV19|TRBJ2-1
CASSFTGLLGNEQFF
TGTGCCAGTAGTTTCACAGGGCTTTTAGGCAATGAGCAGTTCTTC
>.|few|TRBV12-3/TRBV12-4|TRBJ1-1
CASSLGQLEAFF
TGTGCCAGCAGCCTCGGACAGCTTGAAGCTTTCTTT
>TRBD2|many|TRBV20-1|TRBJ2-5
CSASWLAGVQETQYF
TGCAGTGCTAGTTGGTTAGCGGGGGTCCAAGAGACCCAGTACTTC
>TRBD2|many|TRBV7-2|TRBJ2-5
CASSLSSGESETQYF
TGTGCCAGCAGCTTATCTAGCGGCGAATCAGAGACCCAGTACTTC